This T cell receptor beta chain emerged from a study of CD8 T cells in ankylosing spondylitis. Study conclusions and caveats: The study looked at matched synovial fluid samples from ankylosing spondylitis patients. Disease-linked clones were reported to be significantly enriched there. Past research had described some motif variants in reactive arthritis synovial fluid and blood. Roughly 8 highly homologous variants formed a TCR beta motif that appeared characteristic of ankylosing spondylitis blood.

As regards this clonotype: Its antigen remains unidentified.

Germline lookup yields CDR1 ENHRY and CDR2 SYGVKD. The CDR3 loop spans 13 amino acids. Trimming took 0 bases from V and 4 from J, leaving 6 bases between them. As the method for making TCR beta libraries, quantitative 5'-RACE with molecular barcodes was used. Each CDR3 protein gets one entry after TCRdb re-called the 5' RACE reads with MiXCR. In the table there are 670,000 or so distinct CDR3 sequences, roughly 20% of which are singletons. This clonotype was obtained from a male donor with ankylosing spondylitis. J is TRBJ1-1 and V is TRBV10-3; D call uncertain. The sample taken for sequencing was blood, either unsorted or a sorted T cell fraction (not recorded which). CDR3 in amino acids: CAISESGITEAFF. The CDR3 coding sequence is TGTGCCATCAGTGAGTCCGGGATCACTGAAGCTTTCTTT.